Included here is one TCR beta chain sequence, with context. The antigen is undetermined. The data were taken from a study of Ad26.COV2.S vaccination and SARS-CoV-2 variants. Study overall: The Ad26.COV2.S arm of the COV1001 trial was where the donor was placed. Into the muscle, Ad26.COV2.S was dosed once or twice, 56 days apart.

Regarding treatment: around 19 received Ad26.COV2.S at low or high dose, single or two shots; 5 received placebo; per-sample allocation not given. Sampling occurred on day 63 after the first vaccine or placebo injection. Trimming stripped 2 bases from V and 4 bases from J, with 12 bases between. This CDR3 is 15 amino acids long. Germline-derived CDR1 and CDR2 are MDHEN and SYDVKM. Only in-frame clones appear in the TCRdb table, and some are missing; sequencing was by immunoSEQ multiplex PCR. The sample holds some 450,000 clones, roughly 88% seen once. Study results and caveats: For non-spike TCRs, breadth in vaccine recipients resembled that in placebo recipients.

The material sequenced was peripheral blood, taken in a trial of Ad26.COV2.S vaccine versus placebo. The chain combines TRBV28 with TRBJ1-5; TRBD1 is a possible D gene (5 bases). The TCR comes from a person between 18 and 65 years old who received the Ad26.COV2.S COVID-19 vaccine or a placebo. As DNA, the CDR3 is TGTGCCAGCAGTTTAGGGGCAGGGATAAATCAGCCCCAGCATTTT. Translating it yields CASSLGAGINQPQHF.